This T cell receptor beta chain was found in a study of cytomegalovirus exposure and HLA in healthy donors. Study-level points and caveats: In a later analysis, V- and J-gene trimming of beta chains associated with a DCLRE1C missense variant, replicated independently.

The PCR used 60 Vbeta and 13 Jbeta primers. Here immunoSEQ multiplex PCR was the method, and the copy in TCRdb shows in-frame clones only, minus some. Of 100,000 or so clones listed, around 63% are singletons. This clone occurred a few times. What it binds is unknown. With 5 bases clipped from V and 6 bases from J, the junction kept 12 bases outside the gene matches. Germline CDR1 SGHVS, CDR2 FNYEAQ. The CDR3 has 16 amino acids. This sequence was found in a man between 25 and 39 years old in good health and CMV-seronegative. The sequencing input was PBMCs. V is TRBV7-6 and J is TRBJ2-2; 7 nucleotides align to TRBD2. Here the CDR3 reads CASSPAGGGDAGELFF. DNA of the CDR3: TGTGCCAGCAGCCCGGCTGGCGGGGGAGATGCCGGGGAGCTGTTTTTT. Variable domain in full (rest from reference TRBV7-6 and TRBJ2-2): GAGVSQSPRYKVTKRGQDVALRCDPISGHVSLYWYRQALGQGPEFLTYFNYEAQQDKSGLPNDRFSAERPEGSISTLTIQRTEQRDSAMYRCASSPAGGGDAGELFFGEGSRLTVL.